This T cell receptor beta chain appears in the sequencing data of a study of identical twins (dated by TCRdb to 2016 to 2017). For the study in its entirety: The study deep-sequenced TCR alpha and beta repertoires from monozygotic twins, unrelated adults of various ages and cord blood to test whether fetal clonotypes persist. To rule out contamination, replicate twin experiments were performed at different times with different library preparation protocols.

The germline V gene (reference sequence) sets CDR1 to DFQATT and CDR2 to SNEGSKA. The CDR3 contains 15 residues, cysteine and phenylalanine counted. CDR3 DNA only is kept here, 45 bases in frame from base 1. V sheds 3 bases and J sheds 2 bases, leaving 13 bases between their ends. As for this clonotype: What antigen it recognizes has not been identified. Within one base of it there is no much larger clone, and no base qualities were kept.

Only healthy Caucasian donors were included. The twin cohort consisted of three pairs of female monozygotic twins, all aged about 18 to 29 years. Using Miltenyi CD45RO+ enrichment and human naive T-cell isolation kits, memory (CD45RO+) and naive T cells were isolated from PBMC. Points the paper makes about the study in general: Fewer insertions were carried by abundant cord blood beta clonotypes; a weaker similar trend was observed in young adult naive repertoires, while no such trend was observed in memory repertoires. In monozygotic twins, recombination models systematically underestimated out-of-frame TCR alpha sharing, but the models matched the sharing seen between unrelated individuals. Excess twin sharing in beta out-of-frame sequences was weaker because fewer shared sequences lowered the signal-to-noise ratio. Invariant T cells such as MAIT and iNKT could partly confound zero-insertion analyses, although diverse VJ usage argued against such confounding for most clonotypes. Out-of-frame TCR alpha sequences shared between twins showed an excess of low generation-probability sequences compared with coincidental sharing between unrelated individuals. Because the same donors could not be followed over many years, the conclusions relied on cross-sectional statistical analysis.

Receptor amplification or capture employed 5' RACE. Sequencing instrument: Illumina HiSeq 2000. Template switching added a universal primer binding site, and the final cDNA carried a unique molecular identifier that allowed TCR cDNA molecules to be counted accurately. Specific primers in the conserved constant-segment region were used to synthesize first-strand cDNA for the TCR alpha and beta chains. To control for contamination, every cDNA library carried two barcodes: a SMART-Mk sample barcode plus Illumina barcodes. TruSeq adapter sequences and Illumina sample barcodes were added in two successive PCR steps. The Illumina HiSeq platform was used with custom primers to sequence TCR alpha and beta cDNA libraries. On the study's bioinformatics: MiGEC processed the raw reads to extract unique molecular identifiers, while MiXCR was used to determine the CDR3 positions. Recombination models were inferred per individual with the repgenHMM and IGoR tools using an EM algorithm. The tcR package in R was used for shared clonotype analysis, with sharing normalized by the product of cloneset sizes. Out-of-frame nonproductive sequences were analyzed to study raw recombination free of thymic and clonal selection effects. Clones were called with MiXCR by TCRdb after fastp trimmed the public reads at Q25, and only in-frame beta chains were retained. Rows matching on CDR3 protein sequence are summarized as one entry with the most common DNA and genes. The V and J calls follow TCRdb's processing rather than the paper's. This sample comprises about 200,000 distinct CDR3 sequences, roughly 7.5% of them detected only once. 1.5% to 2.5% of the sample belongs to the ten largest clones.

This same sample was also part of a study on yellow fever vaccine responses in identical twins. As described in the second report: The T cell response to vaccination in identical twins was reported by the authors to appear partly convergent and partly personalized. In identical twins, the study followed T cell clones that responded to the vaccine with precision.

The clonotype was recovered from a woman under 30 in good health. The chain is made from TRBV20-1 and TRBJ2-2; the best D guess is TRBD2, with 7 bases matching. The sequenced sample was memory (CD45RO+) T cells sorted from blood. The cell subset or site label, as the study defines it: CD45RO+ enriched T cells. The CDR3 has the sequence CSARRGGLNTGELFF. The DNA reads TGCAGTGCTAGGAGGGGGGGACTCAACACCGGGGAGCTGTTTTTT.